A single T cell receptor beta chain is shown here with its context. The clone's antigen remains unknown. No per-base quality is available; no much larger clone lies one base away. This record belongs to a study of CD8+CD57+ T cells in acquired aplastic anemia (dated by TCRdb to the late 2010s). The study in broad terms: On average, sorted CD4+ and CD8+ cells yielded roughly 3.4 ug of extracted DNA, with a range of roughly 0.18 to 30 ug. For healthy donor samples, the average read count was around 10 million for CD4+ cells and 11 million to 13 million for CD8+ cells. Broader findings and caveats from the paper: About 29 CD8+ CDR3 sequences were found to be shared between patients and controls, but these sequences appeared to be highly expressed in patients and within the immunodominant clones of the patients. Patients and healthy controls showed no significant difference in CD8+ Simpson's diversity (P=0.060).

Clipping removes 2 bases from V and 4 bases from J, with 8 as the unmatched junction base count. CDR1 WSHSY and CDR2 SAAADI were looked up in the germline V gene. From the cysteine through the phenylalanine, the CDR3 covers 15 amino acids. Left in the record is the CDR3 DNA by itself, 45 bases read in frame from the first base. Genomic DNA was used as template for profiling of TCR beta VDJ combinations and CDR3 sequences. An Illumina HiSeq 2000 was used for TCR repertoire sequencing. The source study handled its data this way. Repertoires were assessed using TRBV/TRBJ rearrangement plots, CDR3 size and DJ length profiles, and Simpson's diversity index. The most abundant DNA sequence in the deep sequencing data was taken as the immunodominant clone. CDR3 amino acid sequences were screened for sharing across subjects and compared with published repertoires and the VDJdb database. Starting from the raw public reads, TCRdb applied fastp trimming at Q25, assembled clones with MiXCR and retained in-frame beta chains. Each CDR3 protein gets just one entry, which takes the most common genes and DNA from the rows behind it. Clone size and V and J calls follow TCRdb, not the original study. Counted in this sample were roughly 180,000 distinct CDR3 sequences; 35% to 50% of them appeared once. Of the sample, approximately 2.9% falls within the top ten clones.

In this study, sorted CD4+ and CD8+ T cells from the blood of healthy subjects and of severe aplastic anemia patients had their TCR repertoires deep-sequenced. Ficoll-Paque density gradient centrifugation was used to isolate peripheral blood mononuclear cells. Before DNA extraction, CD4+ and CD8+ T cells were sorted by FACS or by magnetic beads. The V and J segments used are TRBV10-2 and TRBJ2-7; TRBD1 fits 7 bases in the junction. Sequenced material: sorted CD4+, CD8+, or CD8+CD57+ T cells (not recorded which) from PBMCs. The sequence was collected from a human donor in good health. The CDR3 loop reads CASSEANRGRYEQYF. The nucleotide sequence reads TGCGCCAGCAGTGAGGCGAACAGGGGACGGTACGAGCAGTACTTC.